Each of the 9 T cell receptor beta chains below was sequenced from the same sample in a study of identical twins. One entry per CDR3 protein, called by TCRdb with MiXCR from the 5' RACE reads. The sample shows roughly 1.6 million distinct CDR3 sequences, about 32% of them seen only once. Specimen: cord blood. All receptors derive from a newborn girl in good health.

This clonotype was recorded at least ten times. The chain employs TRBV4-2 and TRBJ2-7; a weak D match, TRBD2 (5 bases). The V gene's germline CDR1 is LGHNA and CDR2 YNFKEQ. The CDR3 is 13 amino acids. V lost 0 bases and J lost 4, with 7 bases in between. Here the CDR3 reads CASSQDRTYEQYF. CDR3 sequence (DNA): TGTGCCAGCAGCCAAGATCGGACTTACGAGCAGTACTTC.

This rearrangement joins TRBV5-1 to TRBJ2-1; possibly TRBD2 for D (6 bases). The CDR3 covers 15 residues. The V end was cut by 3 bases, the J end by 3 bases, with 13 bases between. The germline CDR1 and CDR2 sequences are SGHRS and YFSETQ. The CDR3 protein is CASSCRDSNYNEQFF. The CDR3 coding sequence is TGCGCCAGCAGCTGCCGGGACTCTAACTACAATGAGCAGTTCTTC.

V is TRBV12-3 or TRBV12-4 and J is TRBJ2-7; 16 bases line up with TRBD2. The CDR3 spans 20 residues. Unmatched junction bases numbered 18, after V lost 3 bases and J lost 7 bases. DNA for the CDR3: TGTGCCAGCAGTTTTTCGGGACGATTGGGACTAGCGGGAGGGCAAGGTGAGCAGTACTTC. The encoded protein is CASSFSGRLGLAGGQGEQYF.

V gene TRBV27 combines with J gene TRBJ1-6; the D gene is possibly TRBD1 (5 bases). The CDR3 consists of 14 residues. Germline CDR1 is MNHEY and CDR2 is SMNVEV (reference sequence). V was trimmed by 2 bases and J by 5 bases, leaving 7 bases between them. The CDR3 DNA is TGTGCCAGCAGTTTACGGGGACATAATTCACCCCTCCACTTT. Translating it yields CASSLRGHNSPLHF.

This clonotype has more than one count but fewer than ten. J is TRBJ1-1 and V is TRBV5-1; tentatively, D is TRBD1 (5 bases). This CDR3 has 14 residues. Germline CDR1 is SGHRS and CDR2 is YFSETQ. Between the trimmed V and J ends, which lost 4 bases and 2 bases, there was a span of 12 bases. The CDR3 protein is CASSIKGPNTEAFF. Here the CDR3 DNA reads TGCGCCAGCAGCATCAAGGGGCCCAACACTGAAGCTTTCTTT.

In this sample, this clonotype turned up a few times. The chain links TRBV14 to TRBJ1-1; D not certain. Germline CDR1 is SGHDN and CDR2 is FVKESK. The V end was cut by 0 bases, the J end by 8 bases, with 16 bases between. The CDR3 is 15 residues long. CDR3 sequence (DNA): TGTGCCAGCAGCCAAGATGGAGGTCGGCAGTCGGAAGCTTTCTTT. Translated: CASSQDGGRQSEAFF. Combining the CDR3 with reference TRBV14 and TRBJ1-1 gives the whole variable domain EAGVTQFPSHSVIEKGQTVTLRCDPISGHDNLYWYRRVMGKEIKFLLHFVKESKQDESGMPNNRFLAERTGGTYSTLKVQPAELEDSGVYFCASSQDGGRQSEAFFGQGTRLTVV.

This chain links TRBV7-2 with TRBJ2-4, with 9 bases lining up with TRBD2. V was clipped by 5 bases and J by 13 bases; unmatched bases: 9. Germline CDR1 SGHTA, CDR2 FQGNSA. This CDR3 has 13 amino acids. CDR3 residues: CASSPRGGGGQYF. DNA for the CDR3: TGTGCCAGCAGCCCCCGGGGCGGGGGGGGGCAGTACTTC.

This clonotype was observed a few times. The genes are TRBV10-3 and TRBJ2-7, with 11 bases identical to TRBD2. The CDR3 is 16 amino acids. V lost 2 bases and J lost 3; bases outside the gene matches: 6. Germline-derived CDR1 and CDR2 are ENHRY and SYGVKD. In DNA, the CDR3 is TGTGCCATCAGTGAGGGGACTAGCGGACGGGTCTACGAGCAGTACTTC. Protein: CAISEGTSGRVYEQYF.

In its sample, this clonotype was seen a few times. The chain recombines TRBV5-1 with TRBJ2-3, with D unresolved. V was pared by 6 bases and J by 6 bases, with 14 bases between. Germline CDR1 and CDR2: SGHRS and YFSETQ. There are 13 residues in the CDR3. CDR3 in DNA: TGCGCCAGCAACGAGAAGCTACCCGATACGCAGTATTTT. Translated, it gives CASNEKLPDTQYF.